This T cell receptor beta chain was sequenced in a study of CD8+CD57+ T cells in acquired aplastic anemia. Study-wide background: DNA per sorted CD4+ or CD8+ sample ranged roughly 0.19 to 30 ug, averaging 3.2 ug.

TCR beta VDJ and CDR3 profiling used genomic DNA as template. In TCRdb, the reads were re-called with MiXCR into one record per CDR3 protein. The sample contains 250,000 to 350,000 distinct CDR3 sequences, approximately 56% of which appear only once. Material: sorted CD4+, CD8+, or CD8+CD57+ T cells (not recorded which) from PBMCs. This receptor was taken from a human donor with severe aplastic anemia or a healthy control (not recorded which).

The CDR3 coding sequence is TGCAGTGCTATGGACCCTTCCTCTGGAAACACCATATATTTT. It is translated as CSAMDPSSGNTIYF. The chain is built from TRBV20-1 and TRBJ1-3; D unclear. Trimming took 4 bases from V and 0 from J, leaving 10 bases between them. Germline V gene data show CDR1 as DFQATT and CDR2 as SNEGSKA (reference sequence). The CDR3 covers 14 residues.